These 19 T cell receptor beta chains were sequenced from one sample in a study of beta chain features in type 1 diabetes. Broader study findings: Type 1 diabetes patients had TCRB CDR3s that were shorter (moderately but significantly so) in all four CD4+ subsets.

All of the isolated RNA was reverse transcribed, so expressed TCRB transcripts were sequenced. Only in-frame clones appear in the TCRdb table, and some are missing; sequencing was by immunoSEQ multiplex PCR. The table shows a few hundred thousand clones, with about 15% occurring only once. Their antigens remain unidentified. Sequencing input: naive CD4+ T cells from blood. All receptors derive from a man aged 25 to 45 with type 1 diabetes.

J is TRBJ1-1 and V is TRBV30; D is ambiguous. The CDR3 is 14 amino acids. V lost 2 bases to trimming and J lost 0 bases, with 10 bases between them. Germline assignment: CDR1 GTSNPN and CDR2 SVGIG (reference sequence). CDR3 DNA sequence: TGTGCCTGGAGTCCACAGATAATGAACACTGAAGCTTTCTTT. It is translated as CAWSPQIMNTEAFF. Looking up the rest from reference TRBV30 and TRBJ1-1 gives the full variable domain: SQTIHQWPATLVQPVGSPLSLECTVEGTSNPNLYWYRQAAGRGLQLLFYSVGIGQISSEVPQNLSASRPQDRQFILSSKKLLLSDSGFYLCAWSPQIMNTEAFFGQGTRLTVV.

This clone has more than one count but fewer than ten. This chain uses TRBV5-6 with TRBJ2-3; D may be TRBD2 (5 bases). Germline assignment: CDR1 SGHDT and CDR2 YYEEEE. Trimming pared 0 bases from V and 3 bases from J, leaving 11 bases between. This CDR3 comprises 15 residues. The CDR3 loop reads CASSLATRGTDTQYF. The CDR3 DNA sequence: TGTGCCAGCAGCTTGGCCACCCGAGGGACAGATACGCAGTATTTT.

There are a few counts of this clone. The CDR3 sequence is CAWSPSLPQQFF. CDR3 in DNA: TGTGCCTGGAGTCCGAGCCTCCCGCAGCAGTTCTTC. The gene calls are TRBV30 and TRBJ2-1; D gene ambiguous. Germline V gene sequence: CDR1 GTSNPN, CDR2 SVGIG (reference sequence). The CDR3 loop spans 12 amino acids. Deletions cut 2 bases from V and 11 bases from J, with 13 bases between.

This clone was observed a handful of times. The chain has TRBV9 and TRBJ1-1; 9 nucleotides agree with TRBD1. With V trimmed by 0 bases and J by 3 bases, 9 bases remained unmatched. Germline V gene lookup returns CDR1 SGDLS and CDR2 YYNGEE. This CDR3 region has 17 residues. CDR3 DNA sequence: TGTGCCAGCAGCGTAGGTCTAGGACAGGGGATTTACACTGAAGCTTTCTTT. Translated: CASSVGLGQGIYTEAFF.

In its sample, this clone was seen a few times. This chain joins TRBV27 and TRBJ1-5; 7 positions agree with TRBD1. CDR1 and CDR2 (germline): MNHEY, SMNVEV (reference sequence). The CDR3 is 15 residues long. Unmatched junction bases numbered 6, after V lost 4 bases and J lost 3 bases. Written as DNA, the CDR3 is TGTGCCAGCAGTTGGTCCGGGACAGACAATCAGCCCCAGCATTTT. It is translated as CASSWSGTDNQPQHF.

The chain has TRBV5-1 and TRBJ1-1; no clear D. The CDR3 runs 14 residues. The V end lost 4 bases, the J end lost 0 bases, and 10 bases lay between the germline ends. Germline CDR1 SGHRS, CDR2 YFSETQ. CDR3 sequence: CASSTGLLNTEAFF. For the CDR3, the DNA is TGCGCCAGCAGCACCGGACTGCTGAACACTGAAGCTTTCTTT. The variable domain in full, with the rest retrieved from reference TRBV5-1 and TRBJ1-1, is KAGVTQTPRYLIKTRGQQVTLSCSPISGHRSVSWYQQTPGQGLQFLFEYFSETQRNKGNFPGRFSGRQFSNSRSEMNVSTLELGDSALYLCASSTGLLNTEAFFGQGTRLTVV.

In its sample, this clone was seen a few times. V and J are TRBV2 and TRBJ1-2, with a weak D call TRBD1 (6 bases). The CDR3 has 12 residues. Trimming stripped 5 bases from V and 9 bases from J, with 13 bases between. The germline gives CDR1 SNHLY, CDR2 FYNNEI. CDR3 DNA sequence: TGTGCCAGCAGTCCGAGGACAGTCAGCTACACCTTC. Translated, it gives CASSPRTVSYTF.

This chain joins TRBV29-1 and TRBJ1-3; D is undetermined. V was shortened by 6 bases and J by 0 bases, with 6 bases between the two germline ends. Looked up from germline, CDR1 is SQVTM and CDR2 is ANQGSEA. The CDR3 sequence is 12 residues long. The CDR3 protein is CSVRHSGNTIYF. CDR3 nucleotide sequence: TGCAGCGTGAGGCACTCTGGAAACACCATATATTTT. Full variable domain (remainder filled in from reference TRBV29-1 and TRBJ1-3): SAVISQKPSRDICQRGTSLTIQCQVDSQVTMMFWYRQQPGQSLTLIATANQGSEATYESGFVIDKFPISRPNLTFSTLTVSNMSPEDSSIYLCSVRHSGNTIYFGEGSWLTVV.

Regarding this clone: In the same sample, other DNA sequences code for this CDR3. The genes are TRBV7-9 and TRBJ2-7; D unresolved. This CDR3 has 15 amino acids. CDR1 and CDR2 from the germline V gene are SEHNR and FQNEAQ (reference sequence). V was pared by 0 bases and J by 0 bases, with 9 bases between. The CDR3 sequence is CASSLAEEYSYEQYF. The CDR3, as DNA: TGTGCCAGCAGCTTAGCAGAAGAGTACTCCTACGAGCAGTACTTC.

The rearrangement uses TRBV19 and TRBJ2-2; TRBD2 is a possible D gene (6 bases). Trimming left V 8 bases short and J 4 bases short, with 17 bases between. Germline lookup yields CDR1 LNHDA and CDR2 SQIVND (reference sequence). The CDR3 length is 15 residues. CDR3 residues: CASYRGGRGTGELFF. The CDR3, as DNA: TGTGCCAGTTACCGAGGAGGGCGGGGCACCGGGGAGCTGTTTTTT. Based on the CDR3 plus reference TRBV19 and TRBJ2-2, the full variable domain is DGGITQSPKYLFRKEGQNVTLSCEQNLNHDAMYWYRQDPGQGLRLIYYSQIVNDFQKGDIAEGYSVSREKKESFPLTVTSAQKNPTAFYLCASYRGGRGTGELFFGEGSRLTVL.

A few counts support this clone. The chain recombines TRBV2 with TRBJ1-2; D may be TRBD1 (6 bases). Trimming removed 6 bases at V and 4 bases at J, with 12 bases between. Germline CDR1 is SNHLY and CDR2 is FYNNEI. The CDR3 contains 13 residues. The CDR3 nucleotides are TGTGCCAGCAGCAGGACAGCTTTCTATGGCTACACCTTC. Encoded protein: CASSRTAFYGYTF.

This clone turned up a few times. The genes are TRBV5-1 and TRBJ2-3; D possibly corresponds to TRBD2 (5 bases). The CDR3 extends over 15 amino acids. The germline V gene encodes CDR1 SGHRS and CDR2 YFSETQ. Trimming removed 0 bases at V and 6 bases at J, with 14 bases between. The CDR3 loop reads CASSLAGVRGDTQYF. The CDR3 nucleotides read TGCGCCAGCAGCTTGGCCGGGGTCCGAGGCGATACGCAGTATTTT.

The table lists this clone with a few counts. V is TRBV19 and J is TRBJ1-5; D perhaps matches TRBD1 (6 bases). Trimming cost V 2 bases and J 1 base, with 9 bases left between them. Germline assignment: CDR1 LNHDA and CDR2 SQIVND (reference sequence). The CDR3 consists of 15 residues. The CDR3 sequence: CASSIRGASNQPQHF. The CDR3 DNA is TGTGCCAGTAGTATACGGGGGGCCAGCAATCAGCCCCAGCATTTT.

This clone was seen only a few times. CDR3 residues: CASSLDKGEANYGYTF. As DNA, the CDR3 is TGCGCCAGCAGCTTGGATAAGGGGGAAGCTAACTATGGCTACACCTTC. The V gene is TRBV5-1, the J gene TRBJ1-2; perhaps TRBD1 as D (6 bases). The CDR3 contains 16 residues. V was cut by 0 bases and J by 0 bases, with 12 bases left in between. From germline, CDR1 is SGHRS and CDR2 YFSETQ.

V gene TRBV5-4 combines with J gene TRBJ1-4, with D possibly matching TRBD1 (6 bases). Germline CDR1 and CDR2: SGHNT and YYREEE (reference sequence). The CDR3 has 15 residues. The V and J ends lost 0 bases and 6 bases respectively, with 12 bases between them. Here the CDR3 DNA reads TGTGCCAGCAGCTTGGATCCGACAGGTTATGAAAAACTGTTTTTT. Protein product: CASSLDPTGYEKLFF. The full variable domain, with the rest looked up from reference TRBV5-4 and TRBJ1-4, is ETGVTQSPTHLIKTRGQQVTLRCSSQSGHNTVSWYQQALGQGPQFIFQYYREEENGRGNFPPRFSGLQFPNYSSELNVNALELDDSALYLCASSLDPTGYEKLFFGSGTQLSVL.

In this sample, this clone turned up a few times. This rearrangement joins TRBV5-4 to TRBJ2-5; D is unclear. Germline V gives CDR1 SGHNT, CDR2 YYREEE (reference sequence). With 4 bases removed from V and 5 bases from J, the gap between germline ends came to 9 bases. This CDR3 has 12 residues. The chain's CDR3 is CASSQSMETQYF. CDR3 in DNA: TGTGCCAGCAGCCAATCCATGGAGACCCAGTACTTC.

The rearrangement uses TRBV6-5 and TRBJ2-3; 7 nucleotides line up with TRBD2. Germline V gene data show CDR1 as MNHEY and CDR2 as SVGAGI. V was clipped by 6 bases and J by 5 bases; unmatched bases: 5. The length of the CDR3 is 13 residues. CDR3 DNA sequence: TGTGCCAGCAGCCCCGGGAGGCAAGATACGCAGTATTTT. This sequence encodes CASSPGRQDTQYF.

The J gene is TRBJ2-7, the V gene TRBV19, with TRBD1 as a possible D gene (5 bases). V was clipped by 1 base and J by 0 bases, with 10 bases between them. CDR3 length: 15 residues. The germline CDR1 and CDR2 sequences are LNHDA and SQIVND (reference sequence). CDR3 in DNA: TGTGCCAGTAGTATAGCACAGGCGAGCTCCTACGAGCAGTACTTC. Translated: CASSIAQASSYEQYF.

This clone was counted a few times. For the CDR3, the DNA is TGTGCCAGCAGCAAGGGACAGGGGACCTACGAGCAGTACTTC. Its protein is CASSKGQGTYEQYF. The V call is TRBV5-6, the J call TRBJ2-7; 10 bases are shared with TRBD1. V lost 4 bases, J lost 2 bases, and 3 bases stayed unmatched. The CDR3 is made up of 14 amino acids. Germline assignment: CDR1 SGHDT and CDR2 YYEEEE.